Presented here are 25 T cell receptor beta chains from one specimen sequenced in a study of blood T cells in healthy people across ages. It was with a sample-barcoded 5' primer and a J-beta primer mix that a second PCR of roughly 7 to 12 cycles was run. In TCRdb, the 5' RACE reads were re-called with MiXCR into one record per CDR3 protein. The data contain approximately 580,000 distinct CDR3 sequences, less than 25% of them seen just once; the ten biggest clones take up 8.7%. The same data also went into a second study, on T cells of mothers and their children.

The sample comprised blood. These receptors all stem from a boy under 18 in good health.

This clonotype was detected once. The junction and the germline gene differ at one end; a read error may be behind it. V gene TRBV27 combines with J gene TRBJ1-2, with D possibly being TRBD1 (5 bases). This CDR3 has 17 amino acids. The germline CDR1 and CDR2 sequences are MNHEY and SMNVEV (reference sequence). CDR3 nucleotides: TGTGCCAGCAGTCATCTCCAGGGAAGCTTACCAAACTGTGGCTACACCTTC. It is translated as CASSHLQGSLPNCGYTF.

The rearrangement joins TRBV4-2 to TRBJ1-3; no firm D call. The germline V and J ends were trimmed by 0 bases and 0 bases, with 12 bases remaining between them. From germline, CDR1 is LGHNA and CDR2 YNFKEQ. The CDR3 length is 17 residues. The CDR3 region is CASSQDLRGSSGNTIYF. As DNA, the CDR3 is TGTGCCAGCAGCCAAGATCTACGGGGAAGCTCTGGAAACACCATATATTTT.

This clonotype was counted at least ten times. The chain joins TRBV20-1 to TRBJ2-5; the match to TRBD2 covers 7 bases. Unmatched junction bases numbered 5, after V lost 3 bases and J lost 1 base. This CDR3 has 14 residues. Germline V gene sequence: CDR1 DFQATT, CDR2 SNEGSKA (reference sequence). The CDR3 DNA reads TGCAGTGCTAGCAGGATAGCGGGCCAAGAGACCCAGTACTTC. Translating gives CSASRIAGQETQYF.

The J gene is TRBJ2-2, the V gene TRBV6-4; tentatively, D is TRBD2 (5 bases). Germline V gene data show CDR1 as MRHNA and CDR2 as SNTAGT. The CDR3 covers 14 residues. V was clipped by 6 bases and J by 6 bases, with 14 bases between them. The CDR3 reads CASRTPRGPGELFF. The CDR3 nucleotides are TGTGCCAGCAGGACTCCCCGAGGGCCCGGGGAGCTGTTTTTT.

This clonotype was seen a handful of times. The chain has TRBV6-2 or TRBV6-3 and TRBJ2-7, with TRBD2 matching over 12 bases. The germline gives CDR1 MNHEY, CDR2 SVGEGT. V shed 5 bases and J 5 bases; nucleotides not matched to a gene: 7. The CDR3 runs 15 residues. CDR3 in amino acids: CASSTRTSGIDEQYF. CDR3 DNA: TGTGCCAGCAGTACGAGGACTAGCGGGATTGACGAGCAGTACTTC.

The V and J genes are TRBV7-9 and TRBJ1-4; the D is unclear. Germline V CDR1 and CDR2: SEHNR, FQNEAQ (reference sequence). This CDR3 comprises 10 residues. V was shortened by 5 bases and J by 7 bases, with 2 bases between the two germline ends. This CDR3 reads CASSLEKLFF. CDR3 bases: TGTGCCAGCAGCCTTGAAAAACTGTTTTTT.

V usage is TRBV5-1 and J usage is TRBJ2-3; D perhaps matches TRBD1 (6 bases). The CDR3 is 15 residues long. In germline, CDR1 is SGHRS, CDR2 YFSETQ. Trimming pared 4 bases from V and 0 bases from J, leaving 12 bases between. CDR3 sequence (DNA): TGCGCCAGCAGCCCCAGGGGACCTAGCACAGATACGCAGTATTTT. It yields the protein CASSPRGPSTDTQYF.

The V call is TRBV20-1, the J call TRBJ1-1, with D unresolved. The CDR3 contains 13 residues. Trimming stripped 1 base from V and 3 bases from J, with 9 bases between. Germline V gene sequence: CDR1 DFQATT, CDR2 SNEGSKA (reference sequence). CDR3 bases: TGCAGTGCTAGAGTGATAGGGCACACTGAAGCTTTCTTT. Translated: CSARVIGHTEAFF.

The V and J genes are TRBV5-1 and TRBJ1-1; D might be TRBD1 (6 bases). The CDR3 extends over 15 amino acids. Looked up from germline, CDR1 is SGHRS and CDR2 is YFSETQ. V was cut by 1 base and J by 1 base, with 11 bases left in between. CDR3 DNA: TGCGCCAGCAGCTTGTCTCTAGGGGGGAACACTGAAGCTTTCTTT. Residues: CASSLSLGGNTEAFF.

This chain joins TRBV6-5 and TRBJ1-2; the D gene is possibly TRBD1 (5 bases). With 2 bases removed from V and 4 bases from J, the gap between germline ends came to 17 bases. Looked up from germline, CDR1 is MNHEY and CDR2 is SVGAGI. The CDR3 has 16 amino acids. CDR3 in amino acids: CASSYGGDEVGYGYTF. In DNA form, the CDR3 reads TGTGCCAGCAGTTACGGAGGGGACGAGGTCGGCTATGGCTACACCTTC.

This clonotype occurred a few times. The chain links TRBV24-1 to TRBJ2-5, with D possibly TRBD1 on 6 matching bases. Germline V gives CDR1 KGHDR, CDR2 SFDVKD. CDR3 length: 16 residues. V shed 0 bases and J shed 5 bases, with 15 bases lying between them. The CDR3 region is CATSDLRQGIEETQYF. CDR3 bases: TGTGCCACCAGTGATTTGCGGCAGGGGATAGAGGAGACCCAGTACTTC.

This clonotype was recorded a few times. The V and J genes are TRBV7-9 and TRBJ1-5; possibly TRBD1 for D (6 bases). V was shortened by 3 bases and J by 4 bases, with 13 bases between the two germline ends. The CDR3 contains 15 residues. Germline V gene lookup returns CDR1 SEHNR and CDR2 FQNEAQ (reference sequence). The CDR3 DNA reads TGTGCCAGCAGCTTCGACAGGCGGGGTAATCAGCCCCAGCATTTT. This gives the protein CASSFDRRGNQPQHF.

This clonotype appeared a single time. J is TRBJ1-2 and V is TRBV9; tentatively, D is TRBD1 (5 bases). From germline, CDR1 is SGDLS and CDR2 YYNGEE. Trimming shortened V by 3 bases and J by 3 bases, and 21 bases separated the two germline ends. The CDR3 spans 17 residues. The CDR3 DNA reads as TGTGCCAGCAGCGCGGGGGGAGGGATAGGTTTTGACTATGGCTACACCTTC. Translation: CASSAGGGIGFDYGYTF.

The rearrangement joins TRBV9 to TRBJ2-5, with D possibly matching TRBD2 (5 bases). The CDR3 sequence is 15 residues long. The germline CDR1 and CDR2 sequences are SGDLS and YYNGEE. V gave up 1 base and J gave up 7 bases, with 17 bases separating them. The CDR3, as DNA: TGTGCCAGCAGCGTAACGGATTTAGGCCGGGGGACCCAGTACTTC. Its protein is CASSVTDLGRGTQYF.

V is TRBV10-3 and J is TRBJ2-7; 13 nucleotides align to TRBD2. The trim removed 4 bases at V and 4 bases at J, leaving 1 base unmatched. The germline V gene has CDR1 ENHRY and CDR2 SYGVKD. This CDR3 is built from 14 residues. The CDR3 bases are TGTGCCATCAGTGCGACTAGCGGGGGGTACGAGCAGTACTTC. Translating gives CAISATSGGYEQYF.

A few counts support this clonotype. The chain combines TRBV4-3 with TRBJ2-7; 14 nucleotides agree with TRBD2. The germline CDR1 and CDR2 sequences are LGHNA and YSLEER. V shed 3 bases and J 5 bases; nucleotides not matched to a gene: 3. This CDR3 comprises 15 residues. The CDR3 DNA is TGCGCCAGCAGCCACAGGGGACTAGCGGGAGACGAGCAGTACTTC. Protein sequence: CASSHRGLAGDEQYF.

The gene calls are TRBV5-1 and TRBJ2-1, with 7 bases matching TRBD1. The CDR3 loop spans 15 amino acids. CDR1 and CDR2 (germline): SGHRS, YFSETQ. V trimming: 4 bases; J trimming: 4 bases; junction bases outside the gene matches: 8. The chain's CDR3 is CASSVPDRAYNEQFF. CDR3 bases: TGCGCCAGCAGCGTCCCTGACAGGGCGTACAATGAGCAGTTCTTC.

Concerning this clonotype itself: One end of the junction varies from germline; a read error may be responsible. The chain combines TRBV3-1 with TRBJ1-1; 8 nucleotides match TRBD1. The length of the CDR3 is 14 residues. CDR1 is LGHDT, CDR2 YNNKEL, per germline (reference sequence). CDR3 amino acids: CVSSQAGTGAEAFF. The CDR3 DNA sequence: TGTGTCAGCAGCCAAGCAGGGACAGGTGCTGAAGCTTTCTTT.

The chain combines TRBV20-1 with TRBJ2-5; a possible D gene is TRBD2 (6 bases). The DNA end is more similar to TRBJ2-1, so the J call may be wrong. Germline CDR1 DFQATT, CDR2 SNEGSKA (reference sequence). This CDR3 has 15 residues. CDR3 sequence: CSARDRRGMDNEQFF. CDR3 nucleotide sequence: TGCAGTGCTAGAGATCGGCGGGGCATGGACAATGAGCAGTTCTTC.

This chain links TRBV3-1 with TRBJ2-4; D is ambiguous. Germline V gives CDR1 LGHDT, CDR2 YNNKEL (reference sequence). V was clipped by 4 bases and J by 1 base, with 8 bases between them. The CDR3 loop spans 14 amino acids. DNA for the CDR3: TGTGCCAGCAGCCCTCTGGAGGCCAAAAACATTCAGTACTTC. Residues: CASSPLEAKNIQYF.

In this sample, this clonotype turned up a few times. The rearrangement links TRBV7-2 to TRBJ2-7; no reliable D call. The CDR3 spans 13 residues. The germline V gene has CDR1 SGHTA and CDR2 FQGNSA. V lost 3 bases and J 3 bases, leaving 9 bases between the germline ends. The DNA for the CDR3 is TGTGCCAGCAGCTTCGACTTGGGCTACGAGCAGTACTTC. The encoded protein is CASSFDLGYEQYF.

The V and J genes are TRBV29-1 and TRBJ1-1, with D maybe TRBD1 (6 bases). The ends were cut back, 3 bases at V and 5 bases at J, with 13 bases in the middle. Looked up from germline, CDR1 is SQVTM and CDR2 is ANQGSEA. This CDR3 spans 13 amino acids. CDR3 DNA sequence: TGCAGCGTTGATCAGGGGAGTGGGACTGAAGCTTTCTTT. It translates to CSVDQGSGTEAFF.

This clonotype has more than one count but fewer than ten. V usage is TRBV6-6 and J usage is TRBJ1-2, with D hard to call. The germline V and J ends were trimmed by 2 bases and 2 bases, with 3 bases remaining between them. Germline assignment: CDR1 MNHNY and CDR2 SVGAGI (reference sequence). The CDR3 sequence is 12 residues long. CDR3 nucleotide sequence: TGTGCCAGCAGTTACAAAAACTATGGCTACACCTTC. Its translation is CASSYKNYGYTF.

The J gene is TRBJ2-5, the V gene TRBV4-3; the D gene could be TRBD1 or TRBD2 (7 bases each). The CDR3 is made up of 15 amino acids. The germline V and J ends were trimmed by 1 base and 2 bases, with 11 bases remaining between them. Germline lookup yields CDR1 LGHNA and CDR2 YSLEER. CDR3 residues: CASSQAGGGQETQYF. The CDR3 nucleotides are TGCGCCAGCAGCCAAGCAGGGGGGGGACAAGAGACCCAGTACTTC.

This clonotype appeared a few times. The V call is TRBV2, the J call TRBJ1-2, with D maybe TRBD1 (6 bases). The CDR3 loop spans 13 amino acids. Trimming removed 7 bases at V and 4 bases at J, with 13 bases between. Germline V lookup: CDR1 SNHLY, CDR2 FYNNEI. CDR3 bases: TGTGCCAGCATGATGGGGGGCGTCTATGGCTACACCTTC. Translated, it gives CASMMGGVYGYTF. The full variable domain, in which reference TRBV2 and TRBJ1-2 provide the parts outside the CDR3, is EPEVTQTPSHQVTQMGQEVILRCVPISNHLYFYWYRQILGQKVEFLVSFYNNEISEKSEIFDDQFSVERPDGSNFTLKIRSTKLEDSAMYFCASMMGGVYGYTFGSGTRLTVV.